This paragraph reports one T cell receptor (beta chain). Its specificity is not known. Germline CDR1 is SEHNR and CDR2 is FQNEAQ (reference sequence). The CDR3 runs 14 residues. The V and J ends lost 6 bases and 2 bases respectively, with 8 bases between them. The method was immunoSEQ multiplex PCR; TCRdb's version includes in-frame clones alone and lacks a portion of them. The data show roughly 18,000 clones, about 80% seen once. This sample is drawn from a study of T cells in localized non-small cell lung cancer. Study-level results: Peak T cell clonality was found in uninvolved adjacent lung, exceeding tumor. Tumor samples were not multi-region, leaving intratumor heterogeneity unexcluded.

The source of this sequence is a female donor over 55 with stage I lung adenocarcinoma. The input for sequencing was peripheral blood, taken before any cancer treatment. The chain uses TRBV7-9 and TRBJ2-6; D gene ambiguous. CDR3 nucleotides: TGTGCCAGCAGTTCAGTCACTGGGGCCAACGTCCTGACTTTC. Residues: CASSSVTGANVLTF.